The 21 T cell receptor beta chains in this list originate from one sample, sequenced in a study of blood T cells in healthy people across ages. Using a J-beta primer mix together with a sample-barcoded 5' primer, a second PCR was run for roughly 6 to 11 cycles. Using its own MiXCR run on the 5' RACE reads, TCRdb lists one record per CDR3 protein. The table lists about 1 million distinct CDR3 sequences, roughly 45% of them singletons. The source material was blood. Receptors originate from a woman aged 55-69 years in good health.

A few counts support this clonotype. This sequence joins TRBV11-2 and TRBJ2-4; D perhaps matches TRBD2 (5 bases). With 5 bases removed from V and 6 bases from J, the gap between germline ends came to 17 bases. Looked up from germline, CDR1 is SGHAT and CDR2 is FQNNGV. This CDR3 is built from 15 residues. CDR3 loop: CASSRGSGLGNIQYF. The CDR3 DNA is TGTGCCAGCAGCCGAGGGTCGGGTTTGGGAAACATTCAGTACTTC. The full variable domain, in which reference TRBV11-2 and TRBJ2-4 provide the parts outside the CDR3, is EAGVAQSPRYKIIEKRQSVAFWCNPISGHATLYWYQQILGQGPKLLIQFQNNGVVDDSQLPKDRFSAERLKGVDSTLKIQPAKLEDSAVYLCASSRGSGLGNIQYFGAGTRLSVL.

This clonotype was detected a few times. The genes are TRBV20-1 and TRBJ2-1, with D perhaps matching TRBD2 (6 bases). CDR1 DFQATT and CDR2 SNEGSKA come from the germline V gene (reference sequence). Deletions cut 6 bases from V and 8 bases from J, with 23 bases between. This CDR3 comprises 15 residues. The CDR3, as DNA: TGCAGTGCACCGGGGAACGGAGGGTATATGTATGAGCAGTTCTTC. Protein sequence: CSAPGNGGYMYEQFF.

The gene calls are TRBV18 and TRBJ1-4, with a weak D call TRBD1 (5 bases). This CDR3 is built from 16 residues. Between the trimmed V and J ends, which lost 2 bases and 0 bases, there was a span of 10 bases. Germline CDR1 and CDR2: KGHSH and LQKENI. The CDR3 bases are TGTGCCAGCTCACCAGGAGACAGTTCAACTAATGAAAAACTGTTTTTT. This gives the protein CASSPGDSSTNEKLFF.

The chain recombines TRBV7-8 with TRBJ2-2, with 14 bases identical to TRBD2. The CDR3 extends over 17 amino acids. V dropped 6 bases and J dropped 2; count of bases not matched to a gene: 5. The V gene's germline CDR1 is SGHVS and CDR2 FQNEAQ. CDR3 sequence (DNA): TGTGCCAGCAGGCCGACTAGCGGGAGGGTAAACACCGGGGAGCTGTTTTTT. Translated: CASRPTSGRVNTGELFF. The full variable domain, rest sourced from reference TRBV7-8 and TRBJ2-2, is GAGVSQSPRYKVAKRGQDVALRCDPISGHVSLFWYQQALGQGPEFLTYFQNEAQLDKSGLPSDRFFAERPEGSVSTLKIQRTQQEDSAVYLCASRPTSGRVNTGELFFGEGSRLTVL.

The genes are TRBV6-2 or TRBV6-3 and TRBJ2-3; D is undetermined. The V gene's germline CDR1 is MNHEY and CDR2 SVGEGT. V shed 6 bases and J shed 9 bases, with 19 bases lying between them. This CDR3 region has 14 residues. In nucleotides, the CDR3 is TGTGCCAGCAGCTCCGGACCCCGACCAGGCACGCAGTATTTT. Translation gives CASSSGPRPGTQYF.

This clonotype appeared many times. The chain carries TRBV27 and TRBJ2-1; possible D gene TRBD1, 6 bases. Germline CDR1 and CDR2: MNHEY and SMNVEV (reference sequence). V lost 3 bases, J lost 5 bases, and 8 bases lay in between. The CDR3 runs 13 residues. In nucleotides, the CDR3 is TGTGCCAGCAGTTTGAGACAGGACAATGAGCAGTTCTTC. Translation gives CASSLRQDNEQFF.

The chain couples TRBV7-3 to TRBJ2-3; unclear D gene. Trimming shortened V by 5 bases and J by 1 base, and 10 bases separated the two germline ends. The CDR3 consists of 14 residues. Germline loops: CDR1 SGHTA, CDR2 FQGTGA. CDR3 sequence: CASSPRERTDTQYF. DNA for the CDR3: TGTGCCAGCAGCCCCCGAGAACGCACAGATACGCAGTATTTT.

The genes are TRBV7-9 and TRBJ2-4; 12 positions match TRBD1. Germline CDR1 reads SEHNR; CDR2 reads FQNEAQ (reference sequence). The CDR3 is 19 residues long. V lost 5 bases, J lost 4 bases, and 15 bases stayed unmatched. The CDR3 is CASSQTGQGAHGQKNIQYF. Written as DNA, the CDR3 is TGTGCCAGCAGCCAAACGGGACAGGGGGCCCATGGGCAAAAAAACATTCAGTACTTC.

This clonotype occurred a few times. The chain joins TRBV28 to TRBJ2-4; 9 bases map to TRBD2. Germline CDR1 MDHEN, CDR2 SYDVKM. The CDR3 totals 17 residues. V lost 1 base to trimming and J lost 4 bases; unmatched junction nucleotides: 8. CDR3 amino acids: CASSLLRREGLKNIQYF. The CDR3 nucleotides read TGTGCCAGCAGTTTATTGAGGCGGGAGGGCCTTAAAAACATTCAGTACTTC.

This clonotype was detected only a few times. The rearrangement uses TRBV11-3 and TRBJ2-3; 8 nucleotides match TRBD2. Losses at the gene ends were 2 bases for V and 3 bases for J; bases not matched to a gene: 4. Germline assignment: CDR1 SGHNT and CDR2 YENEEA. CDR3 length equals 15 residues. CDR3 in DNA: TGTGCCAGCAGCTTAAACGGGAGGGAGACAGATACGCAGTATTTT. It encodes CASSLNGRETDTQYF.

V usage is TRBV20-1 and J usage is TRBJ2-7; tentatively, D is TRBD1 (6 bases). Germline V gives CDR1 DFQATT, CDR2 SNEGSKA (reference sequence). With 6 bases removed from V and 3 bases from J, the gap between germline ends came to 30 bases. The CDR3 loop spans 18 amino acids. The CDR3 nucleotides read TGCAGTGCGGGCGGCCTACGGGACACCAACGAAGGTTACTACGAGCAGTACTTC. Its protein product is CSAGGLRDTNEGYYEQYF.

V usage is TRBV20-1 and J usage is TRBJ2-3; 8 positions match TRBD2. The ends lost 3 bases at V and 5 bases at J; junction bases unmatched: 13. This CDR3 has 16 amino acids. Germline-derived CDR1 and CDR2 are DFQATT and SNEGSKA (reference sequence). In DNA, the CDR3 is TGCAGTGCTAGTGGATTGTCGGGAGGGCCGGGAGATACGCAGTATTTT. Protein product: CSASGLSGGPGDTQYF.

The chain joins TRBV7-9 to TRBJ2-7; D is perhaps TRBD2 (6 bases). The CDR3 spans 18 residues. The V gene lost 2 bases and the J gene lost 0 bases, with 20 bases spanning the gap. Germline V gene data show CDR1 as SEHNR and CDR2 as FQNEAQ (reference sequence). DNA for the CDR3: TGTGCCAGCAGCTTACCCCGGAACCTACTAGCTATCTCCTACGAGCAGTACTTC. It encodes CASSLPRNLLAISYEQYF.

This clonotype was detected many times. This chain joins TRBV3-1 and TRBJ2-7, with 8 nucleotides matching TRBD1. Unmatched junction bases numbered 6, after V lost 8 bases and J lost 3 bases. This CDR3 spans 13 amino acids. Germline-derived CDR1 and CDR2 are LGHDT and YNNKEL (reference sequence). The CDR3 DNA sequence: TGTGCCAGCTCAGGGGGCTTATTCTACGAGCAGTACTTC. This translates into CASSGGLFYEQYF.

The V gene is TRBV18, the J gene TRBJ2-3, with D possibly matching TRBD2 (6 bases). With 0 bases removed from V and 2 bases from J, the gap between germline ends came to 12 bases. CDR1 is KGHSH, CDR2 LQKENI, per germline. The CDR3 covers 16 residues. The DNA of the CDR3 is TGTGCCAGCTCACCACCGGGGCTAGCGTACACAGATACGCAGTATTTT. It translates to CASSPPGLAYTDTQYF.

This clonotype was recorded a few times. Since a much larger clone is just one base distant, this may be a read error. The chain links TRBV11-2 to TRBJ2-5, with a possible D match to TRBD1 (6 bases). Germline-derived CDR1 and CDR2 are SGHAT and FQNNGV. CDR3 length: 14 amino acids. CDR3 residues: CASSLRGQQGTQYF. CDR3 DNA sequence: TGTGCCAGCAGCCTAAGAGGACAGCAAGGGACCCAGTACTTC.

This clonotype was seen once. This chain links TRBV15 with TRBJ2-5; 11 nucleotides align to TRBD2. There are 15 residues in the CDR3. In germline, CDR1 is LNHNV, CDR2 YYDKDF (reference sequence). The V segment lost 0 bases and the J segment 4 bases; nucleotides outside the gene matches: 1. The CDR3 DNA is TGTGCCACCAGCAGAGATAGCGGGGGGGCAGAGACCCAGTACTTC. This sequence encodes CATSRDSGGAETQYF.

J is TRBJ2-7 and V is TRBV7-9; D perhaps matches TRBD2 (6 bases). Germline V CDR1 and CDR2: SEHNR, FQNEAQ (reference sequence). The CDR3 is 13 residues long. Trimming cost V 6 bases and J 3 bases, with 12 bases left between them. CDR3 in amino acids: CASRLGLHYEQYF. In DNA form, the CDR3 reads TGTGCCAGCAGGTTGGGACTGCACTACGAGCAGTACTTC.

This clonotype was detected only a few times. This rearrangement joins TRBV5-1 to TRBJ2-7; 9 bases map to TRBD1. V shed 4 bases, J shed 3 bases, and the junction held 11 bases outside the gene matches. There are 16 residues in the CDR3. Per the germline V gene, CDR1 is SGHRS and CDR2 is YFSETQ. CDR3 nucleotide sequence: TGCGCCAGCAGCCCTTCTCCGGGGACAGGGTACTACGAGCAGTACTTC. It specifies CASSPSPGTGYYEQYF. Drawing the rest from reference TRBV5-1 and TRBJ2-7, the complete variable domain is KAGVTQTPRYLIKTRGQQVTLSCSPISGHRSVSWYQQTPGQGLQFLFEYFSETQRNKGNFPGRFSGRQFSNSRSEMNVSTLELGDSALYLCASSPSPGTGYYEQYFGPGTRLTVT.

This chain links TRBV18 with TRBJ2-5; D not resolved. TRBJ2-7 explains the end of the DNA better; the J call may be wrong. Germline lookup yields CDR1 KGHSH and CDR2 LQKENI. The CDR3 sequence is 14 residues long. In nucleotides, the CDR3 is TGTGCCAGCTCACCTCCGAGGCGGCCCTACGAGCAGTACTTC. It is translated as CASSPPRRPYEQYF.

The CDR3 loop reads CATKGSGNQPQHF. CDR3 DNA sequence: TGTGCCACCAAGGGGAGTGGCAATCAGCCCCAGCATTTT. The V gene is TRBV24-1, the J gene TRBJ1-5, with D maybe TRBD1 (5 bases). This CDR3 has 13 residues. Per germline, CDR1 KGHDR and CDR2 SFDVKD. Trimming took 8 bases from V and 2 from J, leaving 9 bases between them.